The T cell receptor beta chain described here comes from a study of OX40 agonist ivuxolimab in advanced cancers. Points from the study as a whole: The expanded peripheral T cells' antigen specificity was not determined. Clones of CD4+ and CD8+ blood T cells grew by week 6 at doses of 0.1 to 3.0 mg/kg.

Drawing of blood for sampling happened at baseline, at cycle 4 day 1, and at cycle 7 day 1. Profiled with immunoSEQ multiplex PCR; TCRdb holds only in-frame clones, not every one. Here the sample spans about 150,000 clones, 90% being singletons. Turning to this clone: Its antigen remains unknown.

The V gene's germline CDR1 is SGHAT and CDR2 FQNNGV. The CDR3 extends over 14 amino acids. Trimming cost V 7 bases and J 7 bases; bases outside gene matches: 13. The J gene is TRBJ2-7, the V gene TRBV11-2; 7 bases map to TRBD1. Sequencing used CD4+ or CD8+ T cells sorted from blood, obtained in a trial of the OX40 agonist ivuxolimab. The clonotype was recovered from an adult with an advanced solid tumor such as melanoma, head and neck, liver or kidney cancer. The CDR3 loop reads CASTPDRERGEQYF. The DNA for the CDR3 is TGTGCCAGCACCCCTGACAGGGAACGTGGTGAGCAGTACTTC. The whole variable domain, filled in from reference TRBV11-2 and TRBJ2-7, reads EAGVAQSPRYKIIEKRQSVAFWCNPISGHATLYWYQQILGQGPKLLIQFQNNGVVDDSQLPKDRFSAERLKGVDSTLKIQPAKLEDSAVYLCASTPDRERGEQYFGPGTRLTVT.